This T cell receptor beta chain emerged from a study of chemoradiotherapy in HPV16-positive cancers. Some clones are missing from TCRdb's copy, which holds only in-frame ones; the method was immunoSEQ multiplex PCR. The sample records roughly 34,000 clones, 86% being singletons. Over chemoradiotherapy, repertoires were sampled more than once. General study results and limits: Candidate HPV-specific clones and E7-related TCR motifs grew in tumor during treatment. For HPV16-positive patients, expanding HPV-responsive T cells associated with longer recurrence-free survival. Only a couple of HPV16-positive patients supplied the functional HPV-specificity definition.

The CDR3 covers 13 residues. In germline, CDR1 is PRHDT, CDR2 FYEKMQ (reference sequence). Trimming cost V 5 bases and J 8 bases; bases outside gene matches: 6. As to this clone: What it binds is unknown.

The chain employs TRBV13 and TRBJ1-3, with 7 bases aligning to TRBD1. This sequence was found in a human donor with HPV-associated anogenital cancer. The source was blood, collected from a patient who underwent chemoradiotherapy. DNA of the CDR3: TGTGCCAGCAGCAAGGGACAGTGGGACACCATATATTTT. Translated, it gives CASSKGQWDTIYF.